This TCR beta chain was recovered during a study of beta chain features in type 1 diabetes (dated by TCRdb to 2017 to 2018). For the study in its entirety: No differences in mean age, gender distribution, total cell number or subset yield were found between patients and healthy donors. Across all samples, about 110 million sorted cells were examined, and cell number per subset correlated strongly with RNA yield. In the study, TCRB repertoires of sorted circulating CD4+ T cell subsets from recently diagnosed type 1 diabetes patients were compared with those of matched healthy donors. Whereas all 30 or so donors provided naive and central memory subsets, regulatory and stem cell-like memory subsets were isolated from just 8 patients and about 8 healthy donors.

As regards this clone: Its binding antigen is unknown. No qualities accompany the bases; no much larger clone lies one base away.

Overall study outcomes, separate from this receptor: PCR might favor shorter templates, but patient and control samples were amplified and corrected together, so any skew would affect both groups equally. In all four CD4+ subsets, TCRB CDR3 length was moderately but significantly shorter in type 1 diabetes patients. Sequencing cDNA rather than genomic DNA could over-represent highly expressing activated cells, although activation and CD3 levels did not differ between groups. Naive, central memory and regulatory TCRB repertoires appeared more similar among patients than among healthy donors. HLA sub-analyses involved small numbers of individuals, so any influence of HLA type on TCRB rearrangement remained unresolved. Patients with type 1 diabetes made fewer insertions and deleted more nucleotides at VDJ recombination sites, implying thymic rearrangement abnormalities.

The entire isolated RNA was reverse transcribed using the High Capacity cDNA Reverse Transcription Kit, and thus expressed TCRB transcripts were sequenced. Naive, central memory and regulatory T cell samples underwent deep immunoSEQ sequencing, averaging roughly 3.4 million total reads per sample. Sorted cells were lysed in RLT buffer and RNA was extracted with DNase-treated RNeasy Micro or Mini kits, depending on cell number. To prevent cross-contamination, every cell subset was processed on its own, while patient and healthy donor samples were processed together. TCRB sequences were amplified from cDNA with the immunoSEQ multiplex PCR, producing 87-bp fragments spanning the CDR3 region. Sequencing of the amplicons was done on the Illumina HiSeq platform. Per the original workflow: Synthetic template baselines were used to correct PCR bias computationally, reads within Hamming distance 2 were collapsed, and singletons that could not be merged were discarded. Reads were aligned against IMGT to assign V, D and J genes, CDR3 length and insertions or deletions at six rearrangement sites. Within each subset, clonotype counts were normalized to sorted cell number, after which true diversity and Gini coefficients were computed with the tcR R package. The overlap coefficient, calculated on TCRB nucleotide sequences, was used to measure repertoire sharing. Sourced from immuneACCESS, this table was stored by TCRdb with only in-frame sequences that have V and J called. A share of the clones is absent; for the studies checked, an unresolved V gene accounts for under half, and the remainder has no known explanation. D and trimming were read from the DNA, whereas the V and J calls and clone size are those reported in that table. This sample holds 120,000 or so clones; roughly a sixth were observed only once. The ten largest clones capture approximately 2.5% of the sample.

From the cysteine through the phenylalanine, the CDR3 covers 15 amino acids. CDR3 DNA is the only sequence kept; it has 45 bases, read in frame from the first base. V is reduced by 1 base and J by 5 bases, leaving a spacing of 14 bases between them. CDR1 and CDR2, per the germline V gene, are SGHTA and FQGNSA. Each donor gave one peripheral blood draw, averaging around 0.11 L, which was collected into heparinised tubes. Using a panel that included CD45RO, CCR7, CD25, CD127, CD95 and CD27, naive, central memory, regulatory and stem cell-like memory CD4+ T cells were sorted on a BD FACSAria II. All sorted populations exceeded 95% purity. Right away, PBMCs were isolated by Lymphoprep density gradient centrifugation and were stained directly, with no culture step. So that batch effects would be minimized, each experiment stained and sorted samples in pairs, pairing one healthy donor with one patient.

The chain links TRBV7-2 with TRBJ1-2, and perhaps TRBD1 as D gene, on 6 matching bases. The receptor was isolated from a man between 18 and 29 years old with type 1 diabetes. Material: central memory CD4+ T cells from blood. At the DNA level, the sequence is TGTGCCAGCAGCTTAGGCGGGGGCCGTTCTTATGGCTACACCTTC. It translates as CASSLGGGRSYGYTF.